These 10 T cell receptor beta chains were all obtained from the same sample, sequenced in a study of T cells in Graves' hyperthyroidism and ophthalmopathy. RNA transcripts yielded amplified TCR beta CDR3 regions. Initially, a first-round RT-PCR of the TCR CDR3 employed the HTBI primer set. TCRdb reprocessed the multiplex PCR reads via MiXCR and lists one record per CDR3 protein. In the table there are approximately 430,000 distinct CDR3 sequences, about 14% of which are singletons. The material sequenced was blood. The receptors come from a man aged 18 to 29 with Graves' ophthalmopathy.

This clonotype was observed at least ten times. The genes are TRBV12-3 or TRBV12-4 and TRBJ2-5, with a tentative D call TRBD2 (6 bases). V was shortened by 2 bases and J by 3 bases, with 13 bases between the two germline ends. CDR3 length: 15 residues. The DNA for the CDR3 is TGTGCCAGCAGTTTACCGGCCGGGGGAAAAGAGACCCAGTACTTC. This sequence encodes CASSLPAGGKETQYF.

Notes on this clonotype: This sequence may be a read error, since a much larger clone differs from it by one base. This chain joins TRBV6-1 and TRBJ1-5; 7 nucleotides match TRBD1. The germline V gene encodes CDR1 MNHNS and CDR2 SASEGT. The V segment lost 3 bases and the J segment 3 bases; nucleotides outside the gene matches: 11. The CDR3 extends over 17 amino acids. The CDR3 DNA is TGTGCCAGCAGTGAGGGAGGGGACAGTGATAACAATCAGCCCCAGCATTTT. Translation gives CASSEGGDSDNNQPQHF.

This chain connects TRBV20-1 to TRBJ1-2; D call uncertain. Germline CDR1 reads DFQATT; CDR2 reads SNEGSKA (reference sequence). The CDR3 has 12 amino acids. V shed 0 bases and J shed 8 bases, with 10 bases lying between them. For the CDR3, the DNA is TGCAGTGCTAGAGATAGGGCTGAAGGCTACACCTTC. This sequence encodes CSARDRAEGYTF.

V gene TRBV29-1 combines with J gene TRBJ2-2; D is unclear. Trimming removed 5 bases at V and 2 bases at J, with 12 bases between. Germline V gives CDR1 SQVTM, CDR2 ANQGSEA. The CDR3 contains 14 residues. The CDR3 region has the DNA TGCAGCGTTACGGCAGAGTACAACACCGGGGAGCTGTTTTTT. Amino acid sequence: CSVTAEYNTGELFF.

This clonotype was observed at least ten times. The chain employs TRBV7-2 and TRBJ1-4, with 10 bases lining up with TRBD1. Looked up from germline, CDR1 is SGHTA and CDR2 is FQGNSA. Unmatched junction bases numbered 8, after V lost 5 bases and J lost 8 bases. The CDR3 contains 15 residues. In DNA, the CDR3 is TGTGCCAGCAGCACCAACCAGGGACAGGGGGAAAAACTGTTTTTT. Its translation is CASSTNQGQGEKLFF.

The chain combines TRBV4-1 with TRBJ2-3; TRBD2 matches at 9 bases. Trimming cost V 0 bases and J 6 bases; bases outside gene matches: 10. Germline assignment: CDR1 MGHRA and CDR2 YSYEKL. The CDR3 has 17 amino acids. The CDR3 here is CASSQDGRGGILDTQYF. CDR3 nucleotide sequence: TGCGCCAGCAGCCAAGATGGGCGGGGGGGCATTTTGGATACGCAGTATTTT.

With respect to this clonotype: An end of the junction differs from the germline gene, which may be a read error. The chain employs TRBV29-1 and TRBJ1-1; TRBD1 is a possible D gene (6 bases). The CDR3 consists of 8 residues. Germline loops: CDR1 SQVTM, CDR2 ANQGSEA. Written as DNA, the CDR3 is TGCAGCGTTGAAAGGGGGGTCTTT. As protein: CSVERGVF.

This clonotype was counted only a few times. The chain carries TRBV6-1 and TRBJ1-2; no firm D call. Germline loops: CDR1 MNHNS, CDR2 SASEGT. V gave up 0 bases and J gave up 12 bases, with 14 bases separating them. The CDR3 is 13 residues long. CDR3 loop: CASSEASEVRDTF. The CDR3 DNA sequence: TGTGCCAGCAGTGAAGCGTCGGAGGTTAGGGACACCTTC.

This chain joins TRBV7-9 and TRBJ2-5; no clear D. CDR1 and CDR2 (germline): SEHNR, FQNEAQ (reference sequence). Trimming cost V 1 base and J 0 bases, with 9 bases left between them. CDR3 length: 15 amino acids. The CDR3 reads CASSLEVAYQETQYF. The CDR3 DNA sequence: TGTGCCAGCAGCTTAGAGGTAGCTTACCAAGAGACCCAGTACTTC.

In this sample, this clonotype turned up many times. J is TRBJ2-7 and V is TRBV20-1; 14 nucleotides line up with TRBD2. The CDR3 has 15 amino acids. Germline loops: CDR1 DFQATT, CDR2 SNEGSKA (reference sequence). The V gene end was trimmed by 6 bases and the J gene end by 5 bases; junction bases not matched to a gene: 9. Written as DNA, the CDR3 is TGCAGTGCCCAGGGGACTAGCGGGAGTTTCAACGAGCAGTACTTC. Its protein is CSAQGTSGSFNEQYF.